The next 16 T cell receptor beta chains were all read from a single sample in a study of blood T cells in healthy people across ages. A second PCR, run for roughly 7 to 11 cycles, used a sample-barcoded 5' primer plus a J-beta primer mix. One entry per CDR3 protein results from TCRdb running MiXCR on the 5' RACE reads. This sample has roughly 2 million distinct CDR3 sequences; about 50% occur once, and the top ten carry approximately 2.1%. The sequenced sample was blood. The receptors come from a woman in her 40s in good health.

The rearrangement joins TRBV29-1 to TRBJ2-5; TRBD2 aligns across 7 bases. This CDR3 region has 14 residues. Germline V lookup: CDR1 SQVTM, CDR2 ANQGSEA. The CDR3 protein is CSPTLAREGETQYF. CDR3 in DNA: TGCAGTCCAACCCTGGCCAGGGAGGGGGAGACCCAGTACTTC.

Concerning this clonotype: The junction and the germline gene differ at one end; a read error may be behind it. The CDR3 loop reads CSARDRVAFNEQFF. Written as DNA, the CDR3 is TGCAGTGCCAGAGATCGGGTAGCTTTCAATGAGCAGTTCTTC. This chain connects TRBV20-1 to TRBJ2-1; D unclear. The CDR3 length is 14 residues. Germline V CDR1 and CDR2: DFQATT, SNEGSKA (reference sequence).

The chain is built from TRBV11-3 and TRBJ2-1; D unresolved. Trimming left V 4 bases short and J 2 bases short, with 3 bases between. This CDR3 region has 12 residues. Germline CDR1 reads SGHNT; CDR2 reads YENEEA. The CDR3 loop is CASSYTYNEQFF. CDR3 coding DNA: TGTGCCAGCAGCTATACCTACAATGAGCAGTTCTTC.

The CDR3 DNA reads TGTGCCAGCACCATAAAAGGGACCGAGATTGATGAGCAGTTCTTC. Its protein product is CASTIKGTEIDEQFF. The J gene is TRBJ2-1, the V gene TRBV7-6, with D perhaps being TRBD1 or TRBD2 (5 bases each). Trimming took off 7 bases at V and 8 bases at J, with 21 bases between the two ends. Germline lookup yields CDR1 SGHVS and CDR2 FNYEAQ. The CDR3 spans 15 residues.

The DNA of the CDR3 is TGTGCCAGCAGTGTACTCTCGACAGGACAAGAGACCCAGTACTTC. Its protein product is CASSVLSTGQETQYF. The chain joins TRBV9 to TRBJ2-5; tentatively, D is TRBD1 (6 bases). The CDR3 consists of 15 residues. Germline V gene data show CDR1 as SGDLS and CDR2 as YYNGEE. Between the trimmed V and J ends, which lost 5 bases and 2 bases, there was a span of 16 bases.

This clonotype was seen a handful of times. The chain carries TRBV28 and TRBJ2-3, with 11 bases aligning to TRBD2. V shed 9 bases and J 2 bases; nucleotides not matched to a gene: 7. This CDR3 has 15 residues. Germline V lookup: CDR1 MDHEN, CDR2 SYDVKM. CDR3 amino acids: CASRIAGGPTDTQYF. For the CDR3, the DNA is TGTGCCAGTCGAATAGCGGGGGGGCCCACAGATACGCAGTATTTT.

The V and J genes are TRBV28 and TRBJ1-2; D call uncertain. The CDR3 runs 14 residues. V lost 6 bases to trimming and J lost 0 bases, with 11 bases between them. Per germline, CDR1 MDHEN and CDR2 SYDVKM. The CDR3 sequence is CASSRERANYGYTF. As DNA, the CDR3 is TGTGCCAGCAGCCGAGAGCGGGCTAACTATGGCTACACCTTC.

The V call is TRBV29-1, the J call TRBJ1-4; no reliable D call. The germline gives CDR1 SQVTM, CDR2 ANQGSEA. The length of the CDR3 is 14 residues. Trimming removed 4 bases at V and 3 bases at J, with 12 bases between. This CDR3 is CSVGDGRANEKLFF. The CDR3 DNA sequence: TGCAGCGTTGGGGATGGAAGGGCTAATGAAAAACTGTTTTTT.

The chain joins TRBV7-9 to TRBJ2-1, with no clear D. CDR1 and CDR2 (germline): SEHNR, FQNEAQ (reference sequence). V was trimmed by 7 bases and J by 6 bases, leaving 16 bases between them. The CDR3 has 14 amino acids. The CDR3 region is CASTHPGLFNEQFF. In DNA, the CDR3 is TGTGCCAGCACCCACCCAGGTCTCTTCAATGAGCAGTTCTTC.

This clonotype was seen just once. This chain links TRBV6-2 or TRBV6-3 with TRBJ2-5, with a tentative D call TRBD2 (7 bases). The DNA end favors TRBJ2-7, so the J call may be wrong. From germline, CDR1 is MNHEY and CDR2 SVGEGT. The CDR3 is 17 residues long. The CDR3 protein is CASSYSRGGASIHEQYF. As DNA, the CDR3 is TGTGCCAGCAGTTACTCGAGGGGGGGGGCAAGTATCCACGAGCAGTACTTC.

The CDR3 nucleotides are TGTGCCACCAGCAGAGTGGCGGGGTCCTATGGGCCATACAATGAGCAGTTCTTC. Protein: CATSRVAGSYGPYNEQFF. J is TRBJ2-1 and V is TRBV15; tentatively, D is TRBD2 (6 bases). This CDR3 has 18 amino acids. Germline CDR1 reads LNHNV; CDR2 reads YYDKDF (reference sequence). Trimming left V 1 base short and J 4 bases short, with 20 bases between.

The chain has TRBV7-2 and TRBJ2-5; TRBD2 aligns across 11 bases. CDR3 size: 16 residues. CDR1 is SGHTA and CDR2 is FQGNSA in the germline V gene. V was pared by 5 bases and J by 2 bases, with 7 bases of the junction left unmatched. The DNA for the CDR3 is TGTGCCAGCAGCCAGCCGATAGCGGGGGGGCAAGAGACCCAGTACTTC. This encodes CASSQPIAGGQETQYF.

The chain uses TRBV20-1 and TRBJ2-1, with D possibly being TRBD2 (6 bases). Per germline, CDR1 DFQATT and CDR2 SNEGSKA (reference sequence). The CDR3 consists of 15 residues. V dropped 5 bases and J dropped 7 bases, with 21 bases sitting between them. Here the CDR3 DNA reads TGCAGTGCTCCGAAGGGCGGGGCCGTGGGTAATGAGCAGTTCTTC. Protein: CSAPKGGAVGNEQFF.

V usage is TRBV19 and J usage is TRBJ1-1; 8 bases line up with TRBD1. The germline gives CDR1 LNHDA, CDR2 SQIVND (reference sequence). This CDR3 contains 13 residues. After removal of 8 bases from V and 6 bases from J, the junction contained 8 bases not matched to a gene. CDR3 sequence reads: CASGDRGGPEAFF. In DNA, the CDR3 is TGTGCCAGTGGTGACAGGGGCGGCCCTGAAGCTTTCTTT.

This clonotype was observed a few times. The chain recombines TRBV13 with TRBJ2-7, with TRBD2 as a possible D gene (5 bases). Germline CDR1 is PRHDT and CDR2 is FYEKMQ (reference sequence). The ends were cut back, 5 bases at V and 0 bases at J, with 14 bases in the middle. This CDR3 comprises 15 residues. This CDR3 is CASSESGLNSYEQYF. The CDR3 DNA reads TGTGCCAGCAGCGAGAGTGGACTGAACTCCTACGAGCAGTACTTC.

This clonotype has more than one count but fewer than ten. This rearrangement joins TRBV11-2 to TRBJ2-5, with no clear D. There are 21 residues in the CDR3. CDR1 and CDR2 (germline): SGHAT, FQNNGV. Deletions cut 6 bases from V and 4 bases from J, with 36 bases between. CDR3 nucleotide sequence: TGTGCCAGCAGAGACTCACGGGTCTCGGTTGGATCTAACTCGAACGGAGAGACCCAGTACTTC. As protein: CASRDSRVSVGSNSNGETQYF.